A selection of T cell receptor beta chains follows, all from one sample in a study of shared clonotypes between healthy human individuals. Method: immunoSEQ multiplex PCR; TCRdb's copy keeps in-frame clones and lacks some. Of under 1 million clones detected, approximately 96% appear once; the ten largest clones hold less than 0.25%. The sequencing input was naive CD8+ T cells sorted from blood. All receptors derive from a man aged 25-40 years in good health. The CDR3 runs from the conserved cysteine through the conserved F or W. Each record gives: D gene, V gene, J gene, CDR3 length, clone size, CDR3 DNA, CDR3 protein. The D gene is left open where the match is weak. A row's size may be missing; if present it is once, few, many or a size class.

d_call: -
v_call: TRBV7-9
j_call: TRBJ1-1
cdr3_length: 16
clone_size: -
cdr3_nt: TGTGCCAGCAGCTCCACACCTATATTCACGAACACTGAAGCTTTCTTT
cdr3_aa: CASSSTPIFTNTEAFF

d_call: -
v_call: TRBV13
j_call: TRBJ1-1
cdr3_length: 13
clone_size: once
cdr3_nt: TGTGCCAGCAGTGAGGGTGGCAACACTGAAGCTTTCTTT
cdr3_aa: CASSEGGNTEAFF

d_call: -
v_call: TRBV6-4
j_call: TRBJ2-1
cdr3_length: 13
clone_size: -
cdr3_nt: TGTGCCAGCAGTGACTCGAAAGGGTTTGAGCAGTTCTTC
cdr3_aa: CASSDSKGFEQFF

d_call: -
v_call: TRBV4-2
j_call: TRBJ1-5
cdr3_length: 15
clone_size: -
cdr3_nt: TGTGCCAGCAGCCAAGAAACAGGGCTGTTTCAGCCCCAGCATTTT
cdr3_aa: CASSQETGLFQPQHF

d_call: TRBD2
v_call: TRBV29-1
j_call: TRBJ2-1
cdr3_length: 18
clone_size: -
cdr3_nt: TGCAGCGTTGAAGGCCGGCGCTTTGGGACTAGCGGATCGAATGAGCAGTTCTTC
cdr3_aa: CSVEGRRFGTSGSNEQFF

d_call: TRBD1
v_call: TRBV15
j_call: TRBJ2-1
cdr3_length: 16
clone_size: -
cdr3_nt: TGTGCCACCAGCAGAGATCAGGGGGCCTTGAACAATGAGCAGTTCTTC
cdr3_aa: CATSRDQGALNNEQFF

d_call: TRBD2
v_call: TRBV11-2
j_call: TRBJ2-1
cdr3_length: 16
clone_size: once
cdr3_nt: TGTGCCAGCAGCCGATACGGGACTCCGGGGGGTGGTGAGCAGTTCTTC
cdr3_aa: CASSRYGTPGGGEQFF

d_call: TRBD1
v_call: TRBV11-2
j_call: TRBJ2-7
cdr3_length: 13
clone_size: -
cdr3_nt: TGTGCCAGCAGCACCGGACAGGGTTACGAGCAGTACTTC
cdr3_aa: CASSTGQGYEQYF

d_call: TRBD1
v_call: TRBV10-1
j_call: TRBJ2-5
cdr3_length: 15
clone_size: -
cdr3_nt: TGCGCCAGCAGTGAACGGCAGGGGGAGAAAGAGACCCAGTACTTC
cdr3_aa: CASSERQGEKETQYF

d_call: TRBD1
v_call: TRBV28
j_call: TRBJ1-2
cdr3_length: 13
clone_size: -
cdr3_nt: TGTGCCAGCACTCTGGACAGGCGGCATGGCTACACCTTC
cdr3_aa: CASTLDRRHGYTF

d_call: -
v_call: TRBV6-6
j_call: TRBJ2-7
cdr3_length: 14
clone_size: once
cdr3_nt: TGTGCCAGCAGTTATAACGAGGACAGCTACGAGCAGTACTTC
cdr3_aa: CASSYNEDSYEQYF

d_call: -
v_call: TRBV27
j_call: TRBJ2-7
cdr3_length: 15
clone_size: -
cdr3_nt: TGTGCCAGCAGTTTAGCAAGGGGCGGTGCCTACGAGCAGTACTTC
cdr3_aa: CASSLARGGAYEQYF

d_call: -
v_call: TRBV7-9
j_call: TRBJ2-7
cdr3_length: 13
clone_size: -
cdr3_nt: TGTGCCAGCGGAGGTTTACACTCCTACGAGCAGTACTTC
cdr3_aa: CASGGLHSYEQYF

d_call: TRBD2
v_call: TRBV27
j_call: TRBJ2-7
cdr3_length: 16
clone_size: -
cdr3_nt: TGTGCCAGCAGTTTGGGACTAGCGGGCCTAGCCTACGAGCAGTACTTC
cdr3_aa: CASSLGLAGLAYEQYF

d_call: -
v_call: TRBV13
j_call: TRBJ1-2
cdr3_length: 15
clone_size: -
cdr3_nt: TGTGCCAGCAGCACAAAAGGACAGTATAACTATGGCTACACCTTC
cdr3_aa: CASSTKGQYNYGYTF

d_call: TRBD1
v_call: TRBV5-6
j_call: TRBJ2-4
cdr3_length: 16
clone_size: -
cdr3_nt: TGTGCCAGCAGCCATGGACAGGGTCGAGCCAAAAACATTCAGTACTTC
cdr3_aa: CASSHGQGRAKNIQYF

d_call: TRBD1
v_call: TRBV6-6
j_call: TRBJ1-5
cdr3_length: 16
clone_size: -
cdr3_nt: TGTGCCAGCAGTTTAACGGACAGGGATAGCAATCAGCCCCAGCATTTT
cdr3_aa: CASSLTDRDSNQPQHF

d_call: -
v_call: TRBV11-3
j_call: TRBJ2-2
cdr3_length: 14
clone_size: -
cdr3_nt: TGTGCCAGCAGCGACCACAGGAACACCGGGGAGCTGTTTTTT
cdr3_aa: CASSDHRNTGELFF

d_call: -
v_call: TRBV5-1
j_call: TRBJ2-5
cdr3_length: 14
clone_size: -
cdr3_nt: TGCGCCAGACCCCCCGGGACTGACCGTGGGACCCAGTACTTC
cdr3_aa: CARPPGTDRGTQYF

d_call: TRBD2
v_call: TRBV7-2
j_call: TRBJ2-1
cdr3_length: 16
clone_size: -
cdr3_nt: TGTGCCAGCAGCTTAGGACTAGCGGGAAGAGGCGATGAGCAGTTCTTC
cdr3_aa: CASSLGLAGRGDEQFF

d_call: -
v_call: TRBV6-1
j_call: TRBJ2-7
cdr3_length: 12
clone_size: -
cdr3_nt: TGTGCCAGCGGCCCTGGGGGTTACGAGCAGTACTTC
cdr3_aa: CASGPGGYEQYF

d_call: TRBD1
v_call: TRBV7-9
j_call: TRBJ1-1
cdr3_length: 14
clone_size: -
cdr3_nt: TGTGCCAGCAGCTTAGCACAGGGGAGGACTGAAGCTTTCTTT
cdr3_aa: CASSLAQGRTEAFF

d_call: -
v_call: TRBV15
j_call: TRBJ2-3
cdr3_length: 13
clone_size: -
cdr3_nt: TGTGCCACCAGGGGTAGCAGTCGGTATACGCAGTATTTT
cdr3_aa: CATRGSSRYTQYF

d_call: -
v_call: TRBV6-5
j_call: TRBJ2-2
cdr3_length: 13
clone_size: -
cdr3_nt: TGTGCCAGCAGCCATCAGTCTTACGGGGAGCTGTTTTTT
cdr3_aa: CASSHQSYGELFF

d_call: TRBD2
v_call: TRBV6-6
j_call: TRBJ2-7
cdr3_length: 14
clone_size: -
cdr3_nt: TGTGCCAGCGGTTTAGCGGGCATGGTTTACGAGCAGTACTTC
cdr3_aa: CASGLAGMVYEQYF

d_call: TRBD2
v_call: TRBV5-6
j_call: TRBJ2-7
cdr3_length: 14
clone_size: -
cdr3_nt: TGTGCCAGCAGCATAAGTAGCGGGTCCTACGAGCAGTACTTC
cdr3_aa: CASSISSGSYEQYF

d_call: -
v_call: TRBV5-4
j_call: TRBJ1-1
cdr3_length: 13
clone_size: -
cdr3_nt: TGTGCCAGCAGCCGGGACCTGAACACTGAAGCTTTCTTT
cdr3_aa: CASSRDLNTEAFF